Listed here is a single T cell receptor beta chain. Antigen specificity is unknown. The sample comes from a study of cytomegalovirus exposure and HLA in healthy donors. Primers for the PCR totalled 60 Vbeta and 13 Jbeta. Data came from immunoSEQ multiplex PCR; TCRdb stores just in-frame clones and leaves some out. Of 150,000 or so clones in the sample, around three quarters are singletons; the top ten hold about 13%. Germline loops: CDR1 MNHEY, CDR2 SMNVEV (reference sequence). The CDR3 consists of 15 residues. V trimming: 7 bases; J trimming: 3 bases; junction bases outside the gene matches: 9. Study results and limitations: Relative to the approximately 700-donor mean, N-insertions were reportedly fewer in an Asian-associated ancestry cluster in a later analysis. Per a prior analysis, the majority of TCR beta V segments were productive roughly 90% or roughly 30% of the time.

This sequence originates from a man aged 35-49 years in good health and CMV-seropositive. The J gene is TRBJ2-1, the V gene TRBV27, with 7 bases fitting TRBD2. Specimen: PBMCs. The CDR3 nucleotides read TGTGCCAGCACAGCGGGACTTTCTATCTACAATGAGCAGTTCTTC. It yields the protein CASTAGLSIYNEQFF.